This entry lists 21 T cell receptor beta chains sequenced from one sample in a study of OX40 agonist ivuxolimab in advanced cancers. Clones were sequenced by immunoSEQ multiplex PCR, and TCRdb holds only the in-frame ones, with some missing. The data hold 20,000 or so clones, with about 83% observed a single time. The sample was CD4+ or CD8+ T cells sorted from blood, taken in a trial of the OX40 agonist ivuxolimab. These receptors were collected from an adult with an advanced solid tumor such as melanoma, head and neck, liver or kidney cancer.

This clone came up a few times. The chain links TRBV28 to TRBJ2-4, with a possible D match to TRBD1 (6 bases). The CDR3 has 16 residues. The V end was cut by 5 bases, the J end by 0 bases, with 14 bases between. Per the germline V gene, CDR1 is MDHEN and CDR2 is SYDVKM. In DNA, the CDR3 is TGTGCCAGCAGTCCCTGGGGGCAGGGAGCCAAAAACATTCAGTACTTC. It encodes CASSPWGQGAKNIQYF.

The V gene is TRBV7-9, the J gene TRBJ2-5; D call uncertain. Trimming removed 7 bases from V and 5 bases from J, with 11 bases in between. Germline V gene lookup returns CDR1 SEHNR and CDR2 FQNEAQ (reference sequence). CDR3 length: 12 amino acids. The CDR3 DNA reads TGTGCCAGCATAAGACCCGGGGAGACCCAGTACTTC. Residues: CASIRPGETQYF.

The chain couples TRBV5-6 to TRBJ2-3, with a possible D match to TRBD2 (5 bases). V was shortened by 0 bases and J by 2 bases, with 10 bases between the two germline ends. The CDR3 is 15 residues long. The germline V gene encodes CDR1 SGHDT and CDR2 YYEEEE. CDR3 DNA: TGTGCCAGCAGCTTGGCCGGGATCGACACAGATACGCAGTATTTT. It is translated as CASSLAGIDTDTQYF.

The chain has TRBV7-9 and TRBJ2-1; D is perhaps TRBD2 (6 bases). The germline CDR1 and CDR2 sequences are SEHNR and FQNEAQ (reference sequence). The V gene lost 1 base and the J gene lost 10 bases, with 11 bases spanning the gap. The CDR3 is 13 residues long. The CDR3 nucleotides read TGTGCCAGCAGCTTAGTGGGAGGCCGGGAGCAGTTCTTC. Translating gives CASSLVGGREQFF.

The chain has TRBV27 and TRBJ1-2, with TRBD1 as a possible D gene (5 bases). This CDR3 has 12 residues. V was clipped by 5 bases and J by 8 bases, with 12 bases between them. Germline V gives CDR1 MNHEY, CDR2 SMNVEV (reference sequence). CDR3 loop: CASSPGSGGYTF. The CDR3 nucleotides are TGTGCCAGCAGTCCAGGGTCGGGCGGCTACACCTTC.

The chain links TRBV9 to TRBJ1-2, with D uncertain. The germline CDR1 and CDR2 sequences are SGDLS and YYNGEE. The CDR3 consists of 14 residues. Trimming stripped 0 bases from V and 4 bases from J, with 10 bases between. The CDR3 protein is CASSVAQTSYGYTF. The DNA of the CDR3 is TGTGCCAGCAGCGTAGCCCAGACTTCCTATGGCTACACCTTC.

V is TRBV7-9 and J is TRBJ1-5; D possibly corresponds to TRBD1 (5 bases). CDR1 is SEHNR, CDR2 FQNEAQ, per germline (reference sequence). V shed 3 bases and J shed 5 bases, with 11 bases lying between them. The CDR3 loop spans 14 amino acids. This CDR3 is CASSFGAGDQPQHF. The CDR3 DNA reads TGTGCCAGCAGCTTTGGGGCGGGAGATCAGCCCCAGCATTTT. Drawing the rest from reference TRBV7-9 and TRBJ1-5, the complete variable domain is DTGVSQNPRHKITKRGQNVTFRCDPISEHNRLYWYRQTLGQGPEFLTYFQNEAQLEKSRLLSDRFSAERPKGSFSTLEIQRTEQGDSAMYLCASSFGAGDQPQHFGDGTRLSIL.

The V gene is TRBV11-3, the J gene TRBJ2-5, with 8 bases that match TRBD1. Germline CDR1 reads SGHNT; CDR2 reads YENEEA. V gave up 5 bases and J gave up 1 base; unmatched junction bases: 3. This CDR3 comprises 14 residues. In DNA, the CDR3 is TGTGCCAGCAGCCCTACAGGGGGCCAAGAGACCCAGTACTTC. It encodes CASSPTGGQETQYF.

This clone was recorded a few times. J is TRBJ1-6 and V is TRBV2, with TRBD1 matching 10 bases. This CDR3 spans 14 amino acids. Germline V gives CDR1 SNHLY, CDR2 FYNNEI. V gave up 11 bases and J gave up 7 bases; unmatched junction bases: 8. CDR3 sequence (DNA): TGTGCCTGTGATCGGGACAGGGGAAATTCACCCCTCCACTTT. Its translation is CACDRDRGNSPLHF.

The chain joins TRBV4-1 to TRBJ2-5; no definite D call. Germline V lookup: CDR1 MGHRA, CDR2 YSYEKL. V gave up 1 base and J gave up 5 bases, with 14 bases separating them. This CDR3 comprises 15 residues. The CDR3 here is CASSQAPDRTETQYF. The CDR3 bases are TGCGCCAGCAGCCAAGCCCCCGACCGGACGGAGACCCAGTACTTC.

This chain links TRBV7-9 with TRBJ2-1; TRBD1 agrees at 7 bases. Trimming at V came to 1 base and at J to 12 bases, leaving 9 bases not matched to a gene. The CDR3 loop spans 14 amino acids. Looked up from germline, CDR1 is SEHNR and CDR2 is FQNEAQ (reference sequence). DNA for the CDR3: TGTGCCAGCAGCTTAGAAGAAGGGGGCTCCCGGCAGTTCTTC. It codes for CASSLEEGGSRQFF. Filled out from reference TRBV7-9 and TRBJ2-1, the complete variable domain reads DTGVSQNPRHKITKRGQNVTFRCDPISEHNRLYWYRQTLGQGPEFLTYFQNEAQLEKSRLLSDRFSAERPKGSFSTLEIQRTEQGDSAMYLCASSLEEGGSRQFFGPGTRLTVL.

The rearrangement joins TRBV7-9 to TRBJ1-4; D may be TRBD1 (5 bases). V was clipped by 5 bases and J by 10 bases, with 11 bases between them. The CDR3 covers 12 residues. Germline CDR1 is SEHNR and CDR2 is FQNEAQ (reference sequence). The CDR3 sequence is CASSRDQGKLFF. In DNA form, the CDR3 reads TGTGCCAGCAGCAGGGACCAAGGAAAACTGTTTTTT.

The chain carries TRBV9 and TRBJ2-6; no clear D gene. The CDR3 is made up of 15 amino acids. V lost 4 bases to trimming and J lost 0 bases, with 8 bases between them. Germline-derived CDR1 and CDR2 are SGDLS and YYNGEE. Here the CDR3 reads CASSTQVSGANVLTF. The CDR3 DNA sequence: TGTGCCAGCAGCACCCAGGTCTCTGGGGCCAACGTCCTGACTTTC. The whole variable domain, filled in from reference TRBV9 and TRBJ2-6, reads DSGVTQTPKHLITATGQRVTLRCSPRSGDLSVYWYQQSLDQGLQFLIQYYNGEERAKGNILERFSAQQFPDLHSELNLSSLELGDSALYFCASSTQVSGANVLTFGAGSRLTVL.

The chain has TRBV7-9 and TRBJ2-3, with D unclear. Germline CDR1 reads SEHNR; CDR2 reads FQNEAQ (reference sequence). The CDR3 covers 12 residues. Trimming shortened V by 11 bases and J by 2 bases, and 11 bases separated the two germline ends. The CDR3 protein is CAGSPYTDTQYF. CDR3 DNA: TGTGCCGGCTCCCCCTACACAGATACGCAGTATTTT.

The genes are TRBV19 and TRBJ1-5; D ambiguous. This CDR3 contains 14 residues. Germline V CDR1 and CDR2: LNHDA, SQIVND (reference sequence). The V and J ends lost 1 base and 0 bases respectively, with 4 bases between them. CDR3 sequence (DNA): TGTGCCAGTAGTATAGTCCTTAGCAATCAGCCCCAGCATTTT. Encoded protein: CASSIVLSNQPQHF.

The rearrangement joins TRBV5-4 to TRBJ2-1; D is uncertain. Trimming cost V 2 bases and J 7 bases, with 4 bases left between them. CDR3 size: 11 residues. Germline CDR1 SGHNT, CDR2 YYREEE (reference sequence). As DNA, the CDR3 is TGTGCCAGCAGCTTTCAGAATGAGCAGTTCTTC. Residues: CASSFQNEQFF. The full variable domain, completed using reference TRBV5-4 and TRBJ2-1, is ETGVTQSPTHLIKTRGQQVTLRCSSQSGHNTVSWYQQALGQGPQFIFQYYREEENGRGNFPPRFSGLQFPNYSSELNVNALELDDSALYLCASSFQNEQFFGPGTRLTVL.

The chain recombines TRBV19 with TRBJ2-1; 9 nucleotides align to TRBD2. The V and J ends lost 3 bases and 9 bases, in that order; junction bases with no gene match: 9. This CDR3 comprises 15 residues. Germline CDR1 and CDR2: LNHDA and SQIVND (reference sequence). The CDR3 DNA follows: TGTGCCAGTAGTATTTTGCGGGGGGGCCTGAGTGAGCAGTTCTTC. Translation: CASSILRGGLSEQFF.

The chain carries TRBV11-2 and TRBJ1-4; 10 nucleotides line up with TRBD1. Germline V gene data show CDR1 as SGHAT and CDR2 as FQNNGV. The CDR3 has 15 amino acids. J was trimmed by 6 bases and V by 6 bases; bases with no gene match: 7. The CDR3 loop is CASRKSGTGDEKLFF. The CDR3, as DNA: TGTGCCAGCAGAAAATCCGGGACAGGGGATGAAAAACTGTTTTTT.

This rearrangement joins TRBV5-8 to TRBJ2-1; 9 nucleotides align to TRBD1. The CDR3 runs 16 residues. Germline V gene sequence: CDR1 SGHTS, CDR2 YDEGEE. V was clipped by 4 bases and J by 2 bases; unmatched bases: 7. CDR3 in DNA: TGTGCCAGCAGCCCTGACAGGGGGGCGACCTACAATGAGCAGTTCTTC. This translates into CASSPDRGATYNEQFF.

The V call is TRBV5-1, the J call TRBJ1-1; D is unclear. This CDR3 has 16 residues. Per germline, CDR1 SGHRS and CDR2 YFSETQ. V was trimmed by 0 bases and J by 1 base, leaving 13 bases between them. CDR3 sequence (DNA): TGCGCCAGCAGCTTGGGGCGGCCTCTGGGGAACACTGAAGCTTTCTTT. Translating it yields CASSLGRPLGNTEAFF.

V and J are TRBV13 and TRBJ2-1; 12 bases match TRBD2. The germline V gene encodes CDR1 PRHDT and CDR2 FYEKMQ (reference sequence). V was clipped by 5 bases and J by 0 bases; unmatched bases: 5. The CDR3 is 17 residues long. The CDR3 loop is CASSPSTSGSSYNEQFF. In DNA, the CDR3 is TGTGCCAGCAGCCCATCGACTAGCGGGAGCTCCTACAATGAGCAGTTCTTC.